This record covers a single T cell receptor beta chain. Profiling relied on immunoSEQ multiplex PCR, and the TCRdb table lists in-frame clones only, not all of them. The table has 84,000 or so clones, roughly 77% seen once; the top ten hold around 13%. The data belong to a study of blood T cell repertoires in COVID-19. Across the whole study: Nucleic acid was either cDNA or gDNA, and it came from T cells, B-cell-depleted T cells, or PBMCs.

This CDR3 has 15 amino acids. CDR1 is SGHVS and CDR2 is FNYEAQ in the germline V gene. The V gene end was trimmed by 5 bases and the J gene end by 1 base; junction bases not matched to a gene: 4. The sequenced material came from peripheral blood. The chain links TRBV7-6 to TRBJ2-2; 7 bases are a match to TRBD1. The sequence came from a human donor in a cohort sampled during active COVID-19. The CDR3 sequence: CASSEGAGNTGELFF. The CDR3 nucleotides are TGTGCCAGCAGCGAGGGGGCGGGGAACACCGGGGAGCTGTTTTTT. Together with reference TRBV7-6 and TRBJ2-2, the CDR3 gives the full variable domain: GAGVSQSPRYKVTKRGQDVALRCDPISGHVSLYWYRQALGQGPEFLTYFNYEAQQDKSGLPNDRFSAERPEGSISTLTIQRTEQRDSAMYRCASSEGAGNTGELFFGEGSRLTVL.